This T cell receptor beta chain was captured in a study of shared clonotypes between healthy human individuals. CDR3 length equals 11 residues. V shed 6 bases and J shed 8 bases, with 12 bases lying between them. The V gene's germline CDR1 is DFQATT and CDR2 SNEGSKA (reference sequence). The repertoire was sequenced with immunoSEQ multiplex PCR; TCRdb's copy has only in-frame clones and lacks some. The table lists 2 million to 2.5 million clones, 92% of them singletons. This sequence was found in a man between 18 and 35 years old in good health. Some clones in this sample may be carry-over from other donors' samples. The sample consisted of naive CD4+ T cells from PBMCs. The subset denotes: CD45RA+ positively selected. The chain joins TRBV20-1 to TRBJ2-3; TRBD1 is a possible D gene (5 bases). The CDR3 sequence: CSAPQGGTQYF. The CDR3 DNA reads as TGCAGTGCCCCGCAGGGTGGTACGCAGTATTTT.